These 20 T cell receptor beta chains were sequenced from one sample in a study of T cells in women clearing cervical HPV infection. Using immunoSEQ multiplex PCR, the repertoire was profiled, and TCRdb retains in-frame clones only, with some absent. The ten top clones account for more than 4%, within a sample of fewer than 35,000 clones. The sample comprised blood buffy coat. Receptors were obtained from a woman aged 18 to 75 with a cervical HPV16 infection that either progressed to CIN3+ or cleared (not recorded which).

As concerns this clone: The read terminates 3 residues ahead of where the CDR3 ends, so the germline J gene completes it. V usage is TRBV6-2 or TRBV6-3 and J usage is TRBJ2-1; D is undetermined. Trimming took off 3 bases at V and 5 bases at J, with 11 bases between the two ends. The CDR3 loop spans 14 amino acids. The germline V gene has CDR1 MNHEY and CDR2 SVGEGT. The DNA read from the CDR3 is TGTGCCAGCAGTTATACGCAGGTCCACAATGAG. Encoded protein: CASSYTQVHNE. The full CDR3 sequence reads CASSYTQVHNEQFF.

In regard to this clone: The CDR3 end falls 3 residues outside the read, so it is completed with the germline J gene. The chain carries TRBV28 and TRBJ2-3, with 14 bases lining up with TRBD2. Looked up from germline, CDR1 is MDHEN and CDR2 is SYDVKM. The CDR3 is 15 residues long. J was trimmed by 5 bases and V by 3 bases; bases with no gene match: 1. The CDR3: CASSLGTSGRDTQYF. The CDR3 bases that were read are TGTGCCAGCAGTTTGGGGACTAGCGGGAGAGATACG.

As regards this clone: With the read ending 3 residues before the CDR3 end, the germline J gene is used to fill in that end. The rearrangement links TRBV2 to TRBJ2-3, with 9 bases that match TRBD1. V dropped 10 bases and J dropped 3; count of bases not matched to a gene: 14. This CDR3 has 16 residues. The germline CDR1 and CDR2 sequences are SNHLY and FYNNEI. The CDR3 DNA, read in part, is TGTGCCATCCACAGGGGGCGGGGGATGGGAACAGATACG. As protein: CAIHRGRGMGTDT. The whole CDR3 region reads CAIHRGRGMGTDTQYF.

As for this clone: The read ends 3 residues early relative to the CDR3; the germline J gene fills the gap. The chain combines TRBV9 with TRBJ1-2; D is possibly TRBD1 (6 bases). CDR1 and CDR2 from the germline V gene are SGDLS and YYNGEE. The germline V and J ends were trimmed by 3 bases and 5 bases, with 11 bases remaining between them. CDR3 length: 13 residues. This CDR3 reads CASSGTEHYGYTF. Incomplete CDR3 DNA: TGTGCCAGCAGCGGGACAGAGCATTATGGC.

As concerns this clone: Coverage ceases 3 residues before the CDR3 finishes, and the germline J gene fills in the end. The chain carries TRBV7-9 and TRBJ1-1; D ambiguous. V lost 5 bases and J 1 base, leaving 11 bases between the germline ends. This CDR3 contains 14 residues. CDR1 is SEHNR, CDR2 FQNEAQ, per germline (reference sequence). CDR3 region: CASSPRGRNTEAFF. CDR3 DNA, as far as it was read: TGTGCCAGCAGCCCCCGGGGAAGGAACACTGAA.

Comment on this clone: The CDR3 extends 3 residues past the end of the read, so its final part is completed from the germline J gene. The chain couples TRBV14 to TRBJ2-5, with 8 bases that match TRBD1. Germline trimming cut 4 bases from V and 5 bases from J; bases unmatched to any gene: 9. The CDR3 has 15 residues. Germline V lookup: CDR1 SGHDN, CDR2 FVKESK. The CDR3 DNA, read in part, is TGTGCCAGCAGCCGAAGCAGGGGGCGTCACGAGACC. This translates into CASSRSRGRHET. In full, the CDR3 is CASSRSRGRHETQYF.

Comments on this clone: Coverage ceases 3 residues before the CDR3 finishes, and the germline J gene fills in the end. This sequence joins TRBV29-1 and TRBJ2-7; 7 bases fit TRBD1. Germline V CDR1 and CDR2: SQVTM, ANQGSEA. The CDR3 has 13 amino acids. The V gene end was trimmed by 6 bases and the J gene end by 2 bases; junction bases not matched to a gene: 7. Partial CDR3 DNA: TGCAGCGTCAAGGGGACAGTGACCTACGAG. It codes for CSVKGTVTYE. The whole CDR3 region reads CSVKGTVTYEQYF.

About this clone itself: Read sequence stops 3 residues before the CDR3 end, and the germline J gene provides the missing end. The chain couples TRBV20-1 to TRBJ2-7; D possibly corresponds to TRBD2 (5 bases). The ends were cut back, 5 bases at V and 0 bases at J, with 11 bases in the middle. Germline CDR1 is DFQATT and CDR2 is SNEGSKA (reference sequence). The CDR3 runs to 13 residues. The CDR3 here is CSAGGYSSYEQYF. The CDR3 bases that were read are TGCAGTGCTGGCGGGTATAGCTCCTACGAG.

As for this clone: The DNA ends 3 residues before the CDR3 does, and the rest of the CDR3 is filled in from the germline J gene. The chain recombines TRBV7-3 with TRBJ2-1; 10 nucleotides align to TRBD2. Losses at the gene ends were 2 bases for V and 7 bases for J; bases not matched to a gene: 5. CDR1 is SGHTA and CDR2 is FQGTGA in the germline V gene. The length of the CDR3 is 15 residues. The CDR3 DNA, read in part, is TGTGCCAGCAGCTTATGGTCTAGCGGGAGTAATGAG. Translating gives CASSLWSSGSNE. The whole CDR3 protein is CASSLWSSGSNEQFF.

As regards this clone: The observed sequence ends 3 residues before the CDR3 terminus, with the missing tail filled in from the germline J gene. V is TRBV5-1 and J is TRBJ1-1, with D possibly TRBD1 on 5 matching bases. CDR1 SGHRS and CDR2 YFSETQ come from the germline V gene. V lost 0 bases and J 4 bases, leaving 10 bases between the germline ends. This CDR3 comprises 14 residues. The CDR3 region is CASSLDGRGTEAFF. CDR3 DNA, as far as it was read: TGCGCCAGCAGCTTGGACGGGAGGGGCACTGAA.

Notes on this clone: The CDR3 extends 3 residues past the end of the read, so its final part is completed from the germline J gene. The chain combines TRBV6-1 with TRBJ1-2; tentatively, D is TRBD1 (6 bases). CDR3 length equals 15 residues. In germline, CDR1 is MNHNS, CDR2 SASEGT. The V end was cut by 4 bases, the J end by 4 bases, with 16 bases between. The CDR3 reads CASSATRGPSYGYTF. CDR3 DNA, as far as it was read: TGTGCCAGCAGTGCTACCAGGGGCCCTAGCTATGGC.

With respect to this clone: Read sequence stops 3 residues before the CDR3 end, and the germline J gene provides the missing end. This sequence joins TRBV30 and TRBJ1-5, with D perhaps TRBD1 (6 bases). Germline loops: CDR1 GTSNPN, CDR2 SVGIG (reference sequence). This CDR3 has 16 amino acids. The V and J ends lost 3 bases and 2 bases respectively, with 17 bases between them. The sequenced CDR3 bases are TGTGCCTGGAGCTTGGCCCGTAGACAGGGCAATCAGCCC. The encoded protein is CAWSLARRQGNQP. The whole CDR3 sequence is CAWSLARRQGNQPQHF.

With respect to this clone: Coverage ceases 3 residues before the CDR3 finishes, and the germline J gene fills in the end. The chain joins TRBV11-2 to TRBJ2-7, with D possibly TRBD1 on 6 matching bases. V was shortened by 5 bases and J by 0 bases, with 14 bases between the two germline ends. The CDR3 totals 15 residues. Per germline, CDR1 SGHAT and CDR2 FQNNGV. CDR3 amino acids: CASSLGQWSSYEQYF. The sequenced CDR3 bases are TGTGCCAGCAGCCTAGGACAGTGGAGCTCCTACGAG.

The CDR3 here is CSATGTSGTYEQFF. The part of the CDR3 DNA that was read is TGCAGTGCTACCGGGACTAGCGGGACGTATGAG. V and J are TRBV20-1 and TRBJ2-1, with 13 bases matching TRBD2. The read ends 3 residues shy of where the CDR3 ends; the end is completed using the germline J gene. The CDR3 is 14 amino acids. The germline V gene encodes CDR1 DFQATT and CDR2 SNEGSKA (reference sequence). Unmatched junction bases numbered 5, after V lost 4 bases and J lost 8 bases.

Turning to this clone: Coverage ceases 3 residues before the CDR3 finishes, and the germline J gene fills in the end. The V gene is TRBV2, the J gene TRBJ1-5; 8 bases line up with TRBD1. The germline gives CDR1 SNHLY, CDR2 FYNNEI. The CDR3 consists of 14 residues. J gave up 2 bases and V 8 bases, and 5 bases lay outside the gene matches. The CDR3 protein is CASHRGGRNQPQHF. The part of the CDR3 DNA that was read is TGTGCCAGCCACAGGGGGGGTCGCAATCAGCCC.

A word on this clone: The read ends 3 residues before the CDR3 terminus; that terminus is restored from the germline J gene. This chain joins TRBV30 and TRBJ1-1, with D perhaps matching TRBD1 (6 bases). The germline V gene has CDR1 GTSNPN and CDR2 SVGIG (reference sequence). This CDR3 is 14 amino acids long. Deletions cut 7 bases from V and 5 bases from J, with 20 bases between. The DNA read from the CDR3 is TGTGCCTCGAAAACAGGGAGGTCAATAACTGAA. Protein sequence: CASKTGRSITE. The whole CDR3 sequence is CASKTGRSITEAFF.

For this clone: The junction departs from germline at one end; a sequencing error may be responsible. The read terminates 3 residues ahead of where the CDR3 ends, so the germline J gene completes it. This chain connects TRBV23-1 to TRBJ2-3, with 8 bases fitting TRBD2. TRBV23-1 is filed as an ORF, its function uncertain. This CDR3 contains 15 residues. CDR3 sequence: CASTQSGGGTDTQYF. Partial CDR3 DNA: TGCGCCAGCACTCAATCGGGGGGGGGAACAGATACG.

Concerning this clone itself: The CDR3 end lies 3 residues beyond the end of the read and is filled in from the germline J gene. The rearrangement links TRBV27 to TRBJ1-2, with D tentatively TRBD1 (5 bases). Germline V lookup: CDR1 MNHEY, CDR2 SMNVEV (reference sequence). The CDR3 is 15 amino acids. V was clipped by 6 bases and J by 4 bases, with 18 bases between them. The part of the CDR3 DNA that was read is TGTGCCAGCAGGGTAGGGGCGCAACCACCCTATGGC. Amino acid sequence: CASRVGAQPPYG. The entire CDR3 reads CASRVGAQPPYGYTF.

About this clone: The read is 3 residues too short to cover the CDR3 end, so that end is filled in from the germline J gene. This chain links TRBV20-1 with TRBJ1-2; no clear D gene. This CDR3 region has 12 residues. Germline CDR1 and CDR2: DFQATT and SNEGSKA (reference sequence). The CDR3 sequence: CSASGYNGGYTF. The CDR3 DNA, read in part, is TGCAGTGCTAGCGGCTACAACGGGGGC.

Details on this clone: The read ends 3 residues shy of where the CDR3 ends; the end is completed using the germline J gene. V usage is TRBV25-1 and J usage is TRBJ2-7; no clear D gene. Trimming cost V 1 base and J 2 bases, with 24 bases left between them. CDR3 length: 19 residues. Germline V gene sequence: CDR1 MGHDK, CDR2 SYGVNS. The sequenced CDR3 bases are TGTGCCAGCAGTGAATTGGGTCCAGGATCCGACCACCCCGCCTACGAG. The encoded protein is CASSELGPGSDHPAYE. The whole CDR3 sequence reads CASSELGPGSDHPAYEQYF.